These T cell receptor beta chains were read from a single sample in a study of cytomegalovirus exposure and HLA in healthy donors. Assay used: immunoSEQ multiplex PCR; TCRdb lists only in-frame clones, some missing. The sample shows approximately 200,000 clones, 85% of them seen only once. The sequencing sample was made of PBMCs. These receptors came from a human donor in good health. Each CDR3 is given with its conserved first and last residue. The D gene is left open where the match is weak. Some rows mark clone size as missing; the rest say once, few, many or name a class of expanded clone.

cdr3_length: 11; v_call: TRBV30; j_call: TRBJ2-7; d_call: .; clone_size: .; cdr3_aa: CAWTGLYEQYF; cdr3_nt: TGTGCCTGGACAGGGTTGTACGAGCAGTACTTC
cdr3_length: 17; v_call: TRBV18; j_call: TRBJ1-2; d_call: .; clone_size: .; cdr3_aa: CASSPEVPGPTGYGYTF; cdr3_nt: TGTGCCAGCTCACCCGAAGTACCGGGCCCCACGGGGTATGGCTACACCTTC
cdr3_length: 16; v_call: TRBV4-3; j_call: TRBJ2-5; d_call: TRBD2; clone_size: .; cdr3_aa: CASSQGTSGTQETQYF; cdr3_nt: TGCGCCAGCAGCCAGGGGACTAGCGGGACCCAAGAGACCCAGTACTTC
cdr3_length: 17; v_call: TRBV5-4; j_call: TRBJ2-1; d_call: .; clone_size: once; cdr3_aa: CASSLDPYHSSYNEQFF; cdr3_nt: TGTGCCAGCAGCTTGGACCCATACCATAGCTCCTACAATGAGCAGTTCTTC
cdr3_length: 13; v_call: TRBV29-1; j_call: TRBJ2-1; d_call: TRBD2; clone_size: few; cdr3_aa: CSAERLADNEQFF; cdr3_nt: TGCAGCGCGGAAAGACTAGCGGACAATGAGCAGTTCTTC
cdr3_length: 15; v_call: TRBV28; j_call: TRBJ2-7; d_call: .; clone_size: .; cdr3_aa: CASSLFSLGVREQYF; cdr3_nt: TGTGCCAGCAGTCTTTTCTCGCTAGGGGTTCGCGAGCAGTACTTC
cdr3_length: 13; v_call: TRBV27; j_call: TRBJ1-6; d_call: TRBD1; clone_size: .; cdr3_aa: CASSPDRGSPLHF; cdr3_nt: TGTGCCAGCAGTCCGGACAGGGGCTCACCCCTCCACTTT
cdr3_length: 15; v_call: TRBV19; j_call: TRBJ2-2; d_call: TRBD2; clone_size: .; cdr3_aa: CASSMGGVLTGELFF; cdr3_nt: TGTGCCAGTAGCATGGGGGGGGTCCTCACCGGGGAGCTGTTTTTT
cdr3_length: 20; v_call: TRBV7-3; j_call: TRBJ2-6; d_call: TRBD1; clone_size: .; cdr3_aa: CASSLSGRQGAGSGANVLTF; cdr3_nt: TGTGCCAGCAGCTTATCGGGGAGGCAGGGGGCAGGCTCTGGGGCCAACGTCCTGACTTTC
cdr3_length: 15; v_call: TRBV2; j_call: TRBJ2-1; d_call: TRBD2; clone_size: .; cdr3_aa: CASSIGTSGINEQFF; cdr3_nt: TGTGCCAGCAGCATCGGGACTAGCGGAATAAATGAGCAGTTCTTC
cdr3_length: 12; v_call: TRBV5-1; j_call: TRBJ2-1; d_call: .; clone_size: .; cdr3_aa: CASSLEGEEQFF; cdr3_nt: TGCGCCAGCAGCTTGGAGGGGGAGGAGCAGTTCTTC
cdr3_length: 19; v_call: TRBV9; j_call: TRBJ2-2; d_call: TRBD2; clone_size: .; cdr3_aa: CASSVAGLAGGRSTGELFF; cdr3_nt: TGTGCCAGCAGCGTAGCGGGGCTAGCGGGAGGTCGTAGCACCGGGGAGCTGTTTTTT
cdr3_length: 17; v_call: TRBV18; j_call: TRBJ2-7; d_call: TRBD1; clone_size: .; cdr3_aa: CASSPGQGGSPIYEQYF; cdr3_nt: TGTGCCAGCTCACCCGGACAGGGAGGAAGTCCTATCTACGAGCAGTACTTC
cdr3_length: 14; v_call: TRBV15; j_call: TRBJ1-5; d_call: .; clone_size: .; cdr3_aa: CATSRDRGNQPQHF; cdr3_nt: TGTGCCACCAGCAGAGACAGGGGAAATCAGCCCCAGCATTTT
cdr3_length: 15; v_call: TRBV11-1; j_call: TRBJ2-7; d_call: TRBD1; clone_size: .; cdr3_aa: CASSKSGTVSYEQYF; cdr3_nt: TGTGCCAGCAGCAAATCCGGGACAGTCTCCTACGAGCAGTACTTC
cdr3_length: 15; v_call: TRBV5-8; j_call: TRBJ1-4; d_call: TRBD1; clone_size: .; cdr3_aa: CASSALGTGREKLFF; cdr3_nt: TGTGCCAGCAGCGCCCTAGGGACAGGGCGTGAAAAACTGTTTTTT
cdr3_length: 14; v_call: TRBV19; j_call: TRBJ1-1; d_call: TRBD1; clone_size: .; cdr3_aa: CASQYRGLNTEAFF; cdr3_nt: TGTGCCAGCCAGTACAGGGGGCTGAACACTGAAGCTTTCTTT
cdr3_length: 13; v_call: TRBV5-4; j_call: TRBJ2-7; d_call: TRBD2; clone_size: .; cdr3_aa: CASSYSGSREQYF; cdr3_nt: TGTGCCAGCAGCTACAGCGGGAGTCGCGAGCAGTACTTC
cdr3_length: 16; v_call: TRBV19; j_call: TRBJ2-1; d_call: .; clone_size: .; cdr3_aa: CASSMFGGGSYNEQFF; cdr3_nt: TGTGCCAGTAGTATGTTTGGGGGCGGTTCCTACAATGAGCAGTTCTTC
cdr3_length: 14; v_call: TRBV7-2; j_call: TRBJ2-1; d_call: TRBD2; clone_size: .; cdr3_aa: CASRGGRGYNEQFF; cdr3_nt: TGTGCCAGCAGGGGCGGGAGGGGCTACAATGAGCAGTTCTTC
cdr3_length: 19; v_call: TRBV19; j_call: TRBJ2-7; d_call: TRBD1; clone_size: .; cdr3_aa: CASSGPGQGGSSYSYEQYF; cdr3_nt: TGTGCCAGTAGTGGTCCGGGACAGGGGGGCTCATCGTACTCCTACGAGCAGTACTTC
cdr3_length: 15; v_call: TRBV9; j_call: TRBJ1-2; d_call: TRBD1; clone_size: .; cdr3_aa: CASSVDGTGPYGYTF; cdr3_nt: TGTGCCAGCAGCGTAGATGGGACAGGGCCCTATGGCTACACCTTC
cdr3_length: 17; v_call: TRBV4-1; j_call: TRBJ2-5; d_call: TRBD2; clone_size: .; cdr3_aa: CASSQEGLAGGRETQYF; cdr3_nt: TGCGCCAGCAGCCAGGAAGGACTAGCGGGAGGTAGAGAGACCCAGTACTTC
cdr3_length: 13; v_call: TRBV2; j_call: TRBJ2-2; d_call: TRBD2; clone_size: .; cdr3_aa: CASSDRGDGELFF; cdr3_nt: TGTGCCAGCTCCGATCGGGGGGATGGGGAGCTGTTTTTT
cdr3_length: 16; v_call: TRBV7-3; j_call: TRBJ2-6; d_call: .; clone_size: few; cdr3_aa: CASSFMAVTGANVLTF; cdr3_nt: TGTGCCAGCAGCTTCATGGCGGTCACGGGGGCCAACGTCCTGACTTTC
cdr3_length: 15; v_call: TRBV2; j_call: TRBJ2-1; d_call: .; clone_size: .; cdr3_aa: CASSGAGRAYNEQFF; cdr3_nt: TGTGCCAGCAGTGGGGCCGGGAGAGCCTACAATGAGCAGTTCTTC
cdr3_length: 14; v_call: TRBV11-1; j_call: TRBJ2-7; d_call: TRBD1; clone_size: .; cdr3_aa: CASSPDRTSYEQYF; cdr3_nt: TGTGCCAGCAGCCCGGACAGGACTTCCTACGAGCAGTACTTC
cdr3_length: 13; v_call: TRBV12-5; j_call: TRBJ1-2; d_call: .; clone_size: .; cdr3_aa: CASRGSVNYGYTF; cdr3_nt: TGTGCTAGCAGGGGTTCCGTAAACTATGGCTACACCTTC
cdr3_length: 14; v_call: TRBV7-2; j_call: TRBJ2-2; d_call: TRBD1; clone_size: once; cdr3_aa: CASRTRQGTGELFF; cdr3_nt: TGTGCCAGCAGAACTCGACAGGGCACCGGGGAGCTGTTTTTT
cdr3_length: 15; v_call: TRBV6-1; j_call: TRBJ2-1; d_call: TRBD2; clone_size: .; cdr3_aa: CASTIGLAGINEQFF; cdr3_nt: TGTGCCAGCACAATTGGACTAGCGGGGATCAATGAGCAGTTCTTC
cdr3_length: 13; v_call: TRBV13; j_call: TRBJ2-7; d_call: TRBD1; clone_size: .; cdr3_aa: CASSSTGGYEQYF; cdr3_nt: TGTGCCAGCAGCTCTACAGGGGGCTACGAGCAGTACTTC
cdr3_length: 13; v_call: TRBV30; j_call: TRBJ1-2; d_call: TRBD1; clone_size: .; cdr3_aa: CAWRGGQGSGYTF; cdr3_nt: TGTGCCTGGAGGGGGGGACAGGGGAGTGGCTACACCTTC
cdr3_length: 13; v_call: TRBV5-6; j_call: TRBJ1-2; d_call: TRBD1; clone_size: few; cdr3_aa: CASSHGTDYGYTF; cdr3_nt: TGTGCCAGCAGCCACGGGACAGATTATGGCTACACCTTC
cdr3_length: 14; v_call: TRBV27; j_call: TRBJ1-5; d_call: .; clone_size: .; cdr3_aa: CASSLRGGNQPQHF; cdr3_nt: TGTGCCAGCAGTTTAAGGGGTGGCAATCAGCCCCAGCATTTT
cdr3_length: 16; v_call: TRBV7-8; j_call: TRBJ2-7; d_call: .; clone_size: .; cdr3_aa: CASSSPNRATSYEQYF; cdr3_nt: TGTGCCAGCAGCTCGCCTAACAGGGCCACCTCCTACGAGCAGTACTTC
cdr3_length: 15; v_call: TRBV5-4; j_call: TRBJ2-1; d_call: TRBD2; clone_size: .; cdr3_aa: CASSPTSGGGNEQFF; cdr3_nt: TGTGCCAGCAGCCCGACTAGCGGGGGCGGGAATGAGCAGTTCTTC
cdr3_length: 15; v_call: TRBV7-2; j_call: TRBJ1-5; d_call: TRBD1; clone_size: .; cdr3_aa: CASSLRTGDNQPQHF; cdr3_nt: TGTGCCAGCAGCCTTAGGACAGGGGATAATCAGCCCCAGCATTTT
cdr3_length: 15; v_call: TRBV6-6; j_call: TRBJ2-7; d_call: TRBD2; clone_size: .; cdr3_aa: CASRMSPREDYEQYF; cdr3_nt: TGTGCCAGCAGGATGTCCCCGCGGGAGGACTACGAGCAGTACTTC
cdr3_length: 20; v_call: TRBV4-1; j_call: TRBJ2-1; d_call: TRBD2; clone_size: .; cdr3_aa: CASSQGQYIAGTSGSNEQFF; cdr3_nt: TGCGCCAGCAGCCAAGGCCAATACATCGCCGGGACTAGCGGGAGCAATGAGCAGTTCTTC
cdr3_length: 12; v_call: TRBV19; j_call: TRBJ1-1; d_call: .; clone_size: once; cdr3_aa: CASSQTTELAFF; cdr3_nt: TGTGCCAGTAGTCAAACTACCGAACTCGCTTTCTTT
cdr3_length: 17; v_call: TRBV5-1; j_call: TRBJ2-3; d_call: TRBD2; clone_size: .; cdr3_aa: CASNRLAGDSTTDTQYF; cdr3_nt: TGCGCCAGCAATCGACTAGCGGGAGATTCTACCACAGATACGCAGTATTTT
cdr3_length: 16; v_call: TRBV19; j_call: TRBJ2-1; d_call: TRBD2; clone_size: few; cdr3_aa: CASSIGRGRARNEQFF; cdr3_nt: TGTGCCAGTAGTATTGGTCGCGGGAGGGCCAGAAATGAGCAGTTCTTC
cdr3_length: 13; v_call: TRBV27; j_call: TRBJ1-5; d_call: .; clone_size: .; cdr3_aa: CASSSQGRLAQHF; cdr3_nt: TGTGCCAGCAGTTCACAGGGTAGGTTGGCCCAGCATTTT
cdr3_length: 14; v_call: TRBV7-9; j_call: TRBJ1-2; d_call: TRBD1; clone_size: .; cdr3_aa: CASEDRDPSAGYTF; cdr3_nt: TGTGCCAGCGAAGACAGGGACCCGAGTGCTGGCTACACCTTC
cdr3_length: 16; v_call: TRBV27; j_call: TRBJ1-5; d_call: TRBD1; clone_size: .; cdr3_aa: CASSFPDRDSNQPQHF; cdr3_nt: TGTGCCAGCAGTTTTCCCGACAGGGACAGCAATCAGCCCCAGCATTTT
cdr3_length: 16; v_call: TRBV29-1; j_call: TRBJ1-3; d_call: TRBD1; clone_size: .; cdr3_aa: CSARQGAKGSGNTIYF; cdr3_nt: TGCAGCGCTAGACAGGGGGCGAAGGGAAGTGGAAACACCATATATTTT
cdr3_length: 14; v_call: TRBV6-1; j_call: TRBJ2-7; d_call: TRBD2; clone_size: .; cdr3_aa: CASNLAGESYEQYF; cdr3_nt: TGTGCCAGCAACCTGGCGGGGGAGTCCTACGAGCAGTACTTC
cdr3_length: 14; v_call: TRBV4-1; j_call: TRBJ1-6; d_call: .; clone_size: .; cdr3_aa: CASSQQIYNSPLHF; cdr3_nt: TGCGCCAGCAGCCAACAGATTTATAATTCACCCCTCCACTTT
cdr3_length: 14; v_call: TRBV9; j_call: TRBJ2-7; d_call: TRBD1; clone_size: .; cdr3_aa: CASSVVGQGREQYF; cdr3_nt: TGTGCCAGCAGCGTAGTAGGACAGGGACGCGAGCAGTACTTC
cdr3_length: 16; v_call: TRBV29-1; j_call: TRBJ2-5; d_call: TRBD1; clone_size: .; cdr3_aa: CSVEDQGESYPETQYF; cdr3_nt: TGCAGCGTTGAAGATCAGGGGGAGTCGTATCCGGAGACCCAGTACTTC
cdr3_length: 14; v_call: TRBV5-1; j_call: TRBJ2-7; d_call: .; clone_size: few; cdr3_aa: CASSSPGLYYEQYF; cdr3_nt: TGCGCCAGCAGCTCCCCGGGACTCTACTACGAGCAGTACTTC
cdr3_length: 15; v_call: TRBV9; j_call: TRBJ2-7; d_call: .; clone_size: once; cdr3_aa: CASSMDSTLYYEQYF; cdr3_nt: TGTGCCAGCAGCATGGACAGCACCCTTTACTACGAGCAGTACTTC
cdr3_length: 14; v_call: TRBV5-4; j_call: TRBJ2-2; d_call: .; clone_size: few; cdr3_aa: CASSLLGGTGELFF; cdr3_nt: TGTGCCAGCAGCTTGTTAGGCGGGACCGGGGAGCTGTTTTTT
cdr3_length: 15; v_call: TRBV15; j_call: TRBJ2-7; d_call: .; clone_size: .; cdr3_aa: CATSREREAAWEQYF; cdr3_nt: TGTGCCACCAGCAGAGAGAGGGAAGCAGCGTGGGAGCAGTACTTC
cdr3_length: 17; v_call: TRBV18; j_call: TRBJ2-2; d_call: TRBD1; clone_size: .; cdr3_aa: CASSPPAGTVNTGELFF; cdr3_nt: TGTGCCAGCTCACCACCGGCCGGGACAGTGAACACCGGGGAGCTGTTTTTT
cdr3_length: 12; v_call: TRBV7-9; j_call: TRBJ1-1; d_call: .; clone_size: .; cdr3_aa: CASSQEGTEAFF; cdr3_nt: TGTGCCAGCTCCCAGGAGGGCACTGAAGCTTTCTTT
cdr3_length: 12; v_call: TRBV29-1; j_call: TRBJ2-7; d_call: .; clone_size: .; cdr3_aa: CSATTGSYEQYF; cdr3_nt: TGCAGCGCCACCACAGGGAGCTACGAGCAGTACTTC